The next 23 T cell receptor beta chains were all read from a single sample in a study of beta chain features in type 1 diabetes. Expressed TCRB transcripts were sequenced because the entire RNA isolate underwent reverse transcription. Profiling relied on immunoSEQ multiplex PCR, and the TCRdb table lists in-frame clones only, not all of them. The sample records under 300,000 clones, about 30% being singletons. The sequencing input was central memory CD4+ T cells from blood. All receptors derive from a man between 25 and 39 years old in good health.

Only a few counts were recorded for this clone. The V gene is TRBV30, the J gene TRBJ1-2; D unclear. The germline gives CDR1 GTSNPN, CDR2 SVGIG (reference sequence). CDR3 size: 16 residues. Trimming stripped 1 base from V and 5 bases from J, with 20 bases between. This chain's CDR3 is CAWSGAATKMGYGYTF. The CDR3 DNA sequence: TGTGCCTGGAGTGGAGCAGCGACAAAAATGGGGTATGGCTACACCTTC.

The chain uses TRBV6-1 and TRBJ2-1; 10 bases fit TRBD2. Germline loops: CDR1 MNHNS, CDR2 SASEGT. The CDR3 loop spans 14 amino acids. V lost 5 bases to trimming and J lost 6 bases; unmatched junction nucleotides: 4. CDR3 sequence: CASSPRTSGNEQFF. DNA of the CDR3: TGTGCCAGCAGTCCCCGGACTAGCGGCAATGAGCAGTTCTTC.

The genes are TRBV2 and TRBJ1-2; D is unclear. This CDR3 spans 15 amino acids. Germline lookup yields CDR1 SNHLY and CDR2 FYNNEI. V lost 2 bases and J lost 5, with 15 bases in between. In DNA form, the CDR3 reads TGTGCCAGCAGTGAATCCAGAGGAGCCCTGTATGGCTACACCTTC. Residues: CASSESRGALYGYTF.

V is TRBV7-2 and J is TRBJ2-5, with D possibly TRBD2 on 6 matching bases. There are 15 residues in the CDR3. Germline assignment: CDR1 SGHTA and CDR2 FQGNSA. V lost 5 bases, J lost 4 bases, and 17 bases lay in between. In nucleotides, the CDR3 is TGTGCCAGCAGCCTGAATGGCTTCGGGGGAGAGACCCAGTACTTC. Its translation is CASSLNGFGGETQYF.

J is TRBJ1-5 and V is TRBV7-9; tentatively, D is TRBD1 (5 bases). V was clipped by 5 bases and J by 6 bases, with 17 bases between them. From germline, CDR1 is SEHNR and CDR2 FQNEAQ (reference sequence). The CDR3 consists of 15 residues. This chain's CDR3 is CASSGTGASVQPQHF. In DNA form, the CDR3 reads TGTGCCAGCAGCGGCACCGGGGCCTCGGTTCAGCCCCAGCATTTT.

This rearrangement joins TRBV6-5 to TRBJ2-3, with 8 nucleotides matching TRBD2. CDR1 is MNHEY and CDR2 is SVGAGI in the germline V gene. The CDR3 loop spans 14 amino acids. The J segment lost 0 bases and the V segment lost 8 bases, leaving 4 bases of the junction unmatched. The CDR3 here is CASAAGGSTDTQYF. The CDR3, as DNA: TGTGCCAGCGCGGCGGGAGGAAGCACAGATACGCAGTATTTT.

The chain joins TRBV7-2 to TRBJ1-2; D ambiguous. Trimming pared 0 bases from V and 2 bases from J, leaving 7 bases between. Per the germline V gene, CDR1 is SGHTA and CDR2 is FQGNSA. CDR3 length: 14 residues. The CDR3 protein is CASSLAITNYGYTF. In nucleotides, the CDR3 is TGTGCCAGCAGCTTAGCGATCACAAACTATGGCTACACCTTC.

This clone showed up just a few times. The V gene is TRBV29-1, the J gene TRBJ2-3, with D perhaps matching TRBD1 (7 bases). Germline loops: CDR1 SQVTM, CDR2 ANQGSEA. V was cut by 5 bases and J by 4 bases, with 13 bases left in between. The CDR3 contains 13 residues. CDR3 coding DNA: TGCAGCGTTAACACCAGGGGGGCAGATACGCAGTATTTT. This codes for CSVNTRGADTQYF.

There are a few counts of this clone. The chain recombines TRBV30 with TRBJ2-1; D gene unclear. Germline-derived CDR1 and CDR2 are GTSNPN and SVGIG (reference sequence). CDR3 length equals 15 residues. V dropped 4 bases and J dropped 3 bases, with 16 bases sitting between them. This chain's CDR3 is CAWNLGLDGYNEQFF. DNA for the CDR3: TGTGCCTGGAACCTAGGCCTAGATGGCTACAATGAGCAGTTCTTC. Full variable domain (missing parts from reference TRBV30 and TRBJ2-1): SQTIHQWPATLVQPVGSPLSLECTVEGTSNPNLYWYRQAAGRGLQLLFYSVGIGQISSEVPQNLSASRPQDRQFILSSKKLLLSDSGFYLCAWNLGLDGYNEQFFGPGTRLTVL.

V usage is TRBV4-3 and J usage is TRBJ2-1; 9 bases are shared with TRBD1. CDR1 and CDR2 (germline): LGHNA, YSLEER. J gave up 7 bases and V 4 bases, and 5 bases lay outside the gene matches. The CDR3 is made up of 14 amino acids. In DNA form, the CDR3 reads TGCGCCAGCAGCCTGGAACAGGGGGCGAATGAGCAGTTCTTC. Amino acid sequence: CASSLEQGANEQFF.

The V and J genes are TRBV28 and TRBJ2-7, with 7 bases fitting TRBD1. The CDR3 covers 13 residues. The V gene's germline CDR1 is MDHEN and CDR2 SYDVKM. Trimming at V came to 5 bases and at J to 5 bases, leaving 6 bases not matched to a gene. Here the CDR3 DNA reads TGTGCCAGCAGTGACTCGACAGGGAACGAGCAGTACTTC. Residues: CASSDSTGNEQYF.

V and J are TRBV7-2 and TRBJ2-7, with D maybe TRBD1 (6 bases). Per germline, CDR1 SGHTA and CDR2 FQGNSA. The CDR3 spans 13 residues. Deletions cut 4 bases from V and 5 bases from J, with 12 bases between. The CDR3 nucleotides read TGTGCCAGCAGCTCTTCCACAGGGAACGAGCAGTACTTC. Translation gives CASSSSTGNEQYF.

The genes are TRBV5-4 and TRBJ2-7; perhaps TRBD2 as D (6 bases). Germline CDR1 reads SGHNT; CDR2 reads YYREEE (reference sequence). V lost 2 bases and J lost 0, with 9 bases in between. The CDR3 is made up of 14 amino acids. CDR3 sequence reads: CASSFLGGSYEQYF. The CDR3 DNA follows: TGTGCCAGCAGCTTCCTCGGGGGCTCCTACGAGCAGTACTTC.

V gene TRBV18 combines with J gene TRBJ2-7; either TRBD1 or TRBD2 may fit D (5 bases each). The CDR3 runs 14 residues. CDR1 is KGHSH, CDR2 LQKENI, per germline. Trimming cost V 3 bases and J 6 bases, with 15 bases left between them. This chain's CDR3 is CASSPLTGGGEQYF. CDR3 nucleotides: TGTGCCAGCTCACCCCTTACAGGAGGAGGCGAGCAGTACTTC. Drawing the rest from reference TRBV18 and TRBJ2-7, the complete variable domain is NAGVMQNPRHLVRRRGQEARLRCSPMKGHSHVYWYRQLPEEGLKFMVYLQKENIIDESGMPKERFSAEFPKEGPSILRIQQVVRGDSAAYFCASSPLTGGGEQYFGPGTRLTVT.

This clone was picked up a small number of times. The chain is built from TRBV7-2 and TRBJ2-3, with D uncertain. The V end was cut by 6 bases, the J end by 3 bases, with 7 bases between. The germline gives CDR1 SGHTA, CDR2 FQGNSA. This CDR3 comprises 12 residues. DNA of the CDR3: TGTGCCAGCAGGGGCAGAACAGATACGCAGTATTTT. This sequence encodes CASRGRTDTQYF.

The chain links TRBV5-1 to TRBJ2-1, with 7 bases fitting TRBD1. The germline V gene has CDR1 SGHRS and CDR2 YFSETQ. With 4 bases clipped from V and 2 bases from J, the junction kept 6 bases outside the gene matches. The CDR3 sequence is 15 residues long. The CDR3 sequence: CASSAGTETYNEQFF. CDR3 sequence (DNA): TGCGCCAGCAGCGCAGGGACAGAAACCTACAATGAGCAGTTCTTC.

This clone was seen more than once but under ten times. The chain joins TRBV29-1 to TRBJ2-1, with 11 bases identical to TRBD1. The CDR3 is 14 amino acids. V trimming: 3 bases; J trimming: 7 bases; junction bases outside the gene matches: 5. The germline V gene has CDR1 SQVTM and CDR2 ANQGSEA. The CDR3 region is CSVDRDRGGNEQFF. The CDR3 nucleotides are TGCAGCGTTGACCGGGACAGGGGGGGGAATGAGCAGTTCTTC.

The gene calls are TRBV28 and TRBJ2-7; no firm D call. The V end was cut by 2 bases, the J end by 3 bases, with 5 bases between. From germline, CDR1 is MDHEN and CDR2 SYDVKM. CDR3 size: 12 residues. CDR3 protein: CASSLTYYEQYF. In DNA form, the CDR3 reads TGTGCCAGCAGTTTAACTTACTACGAGCAGTACTTC. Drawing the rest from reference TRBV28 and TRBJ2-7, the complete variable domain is DVKVTQSSRYLVKRTGEKVFLECVQDMDHENMFWYRQDPGLGLRLIYFSYDVKMKEKGDIPEGYSVSREKKERFSLILESASTNQTSMYLCASSLTYYEQYFGPGTRLTVT.

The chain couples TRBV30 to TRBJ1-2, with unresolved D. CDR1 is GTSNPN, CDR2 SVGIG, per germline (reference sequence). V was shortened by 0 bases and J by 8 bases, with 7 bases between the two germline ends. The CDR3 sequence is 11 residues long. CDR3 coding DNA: TGTGCCTGGAGTGTATCGTGGGGCTACACCTTC. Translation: CAWSVSWGYTF.

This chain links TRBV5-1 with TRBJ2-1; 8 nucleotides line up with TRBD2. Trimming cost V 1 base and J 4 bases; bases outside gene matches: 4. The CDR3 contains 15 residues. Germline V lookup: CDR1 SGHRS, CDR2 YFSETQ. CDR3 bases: TGCGCCAGCAGCTTGTCACTAGCGGCATACAATGAGCAGTTCTTC. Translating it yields CASSLSLAAYNEQFF.

The CDR3 DNA sequence: TGCGCCAGCAGCTCCAACAGGGGCCAAGAGACCCAGTACTTC. Protein product: CASSSNRGQETQYF. The rearrangement uses TRBV5-1 and TRBJ2-5; TRBD1 matches at 7 bases. Germline-derived CDR1 and CDR2 are SGHRS and YFSETQ. CDR3 size: 14 residues. J gave up 1 base and V 3 bases, and 3 bases lay outside the gene matches.

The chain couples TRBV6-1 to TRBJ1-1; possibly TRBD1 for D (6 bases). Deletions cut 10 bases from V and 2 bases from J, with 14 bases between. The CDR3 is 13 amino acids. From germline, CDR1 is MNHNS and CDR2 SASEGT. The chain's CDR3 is CATERTVNTEAFF. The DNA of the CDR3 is TGTGCCACCGAGAGGACAGTTAACACTGAAGCTTTCTTT.

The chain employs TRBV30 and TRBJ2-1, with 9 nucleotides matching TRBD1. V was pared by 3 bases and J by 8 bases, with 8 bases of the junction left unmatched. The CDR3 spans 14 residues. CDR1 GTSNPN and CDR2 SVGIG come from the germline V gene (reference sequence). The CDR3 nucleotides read TGTGCCTGGAGGCCCGGGACAGGGAAGGATGAGCAGTTCTTC. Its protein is CAWRPGTGKDEQFF.